This TCR beta chain was obtained from a study of T cell changes during pregnancy in multiple sclerosis. Sequencing was performed with immunoSEQ multiplex PCR; in TCRdb, only in-frame clones are kept and a portion is missing. Of more than 25,000 clones in the sample, about 92% were seen once. The CDR3 has 17 amino acids. This chain links TRBV21-1 with TRBJ1-4. TRBV21-1 is a documented pseudogene. The receptor comes from a female donor in good health, enrolled as a control in a pregnancy study. The starting material was peripheral blood, obtained in the first trimester of pregnancy. The CDR3 DNA is TGTGCCAGCAGCAAAATCCCGAGTAGCGCAACTAATGAAAAACTGTTTTTT. The encoded protein is CASSKIPSSATNEKLFF.